This TCR beta chain was recorded in a study of T cell changes during pregnancy in multiple sclerosis. This table comes from immunoSEQ multiplex PCR, and its TCRdb copy is limited to in-frame clones, with some not included. The sample has about 59,000 clones, 93% seen once; the top ten hold roughly 0.35%. Germline-derived CDR1 and CDR2 are SNHLY and FYNNEI. There are 12 residues in the CDR3. V was shortened by 6 bases and J by 7 bases, with 12 bases between the two germline ends. The sequence came from a female donor with multiple sclerosis, enrolled in a pregnancy study. The chain combines TRBV2 with TRBJ1-1, with a tentative D call TRBD1 (6 bases). This material consisted of CD4+ T cells from peripheral blood mononuclear cells, taken before pregnancy. The CDR3 nucleotides read TGTGCCAGCAGCGCGGACAGCGGTGAAGCTTTCTTT. This gives the protein CASSADSGEAFF. Full variable domain (outside the CDR3, taken from reference TRBV2 and TRBJ1-1): EPEVTQTPSHQVTQMGQEVILRCVPISNHLYFYWYRQILGQKVEFLVSFYNNEISEKSEIFDDQFSVERPDGSNFTLKIRSTKLEDSAMYFCASSADSGEAFFGQGTRLTVV.